This TCR beta chain was documented in a study of CD8+ T cells in alopecia areata. Following extraction, RNA underwent reverse transcription to cDNA, which served as the sequencing template. The table came from immunoSEQ multiplex PCR; TCRdb's copy has only in-frame clones and leaves some out. The sample has about 110,000 clones; about 60% are singletons. V was pared by 1 base and J by 3 bases, with 10 bases between. The CDR3 covers 14 residues. Germline lookup yields CDR1 MGHRA and CDR2 YSYEKL. The receptor's source is a human donor with alopecia areata. This chain joins TRBV4-1 and TRBJ2-7; possibly TRBD1 for D (5 bases). Sequencing was done on a sample of NKG2D-low CD8+ T cells sorted from blood. The CDR3 nucleotides read TGCGCCAGCAGCCAAGGGGGTAGGGGCTACGAGCAGTACTTC. Its protein product is CASSQGGRGYEQYF.